This is a list of T cell receptor beta chains from one sample in a study of prognosis after radiotherapy for stage I lung cancer. Each CDR3 protein is one row after TCRdb ran MiXCR on the multiplex PCR reads. The sample lists 12,000 to 15,000 distinct CDR3 sequences, more than 35% occurring once. This specimen consisted of PBMCs, obtained before or after stereotactic body radiation therapy (not recorded which). The receptors here all came from a donor aged 50 or older with non-small cell lung cancer. Both conserved end residues are part of each CDR3. The order of the fields is CDR3 DNA, CDR3 protein, J gene, V gene, clone size, D gene. The D gene is left open where the match is weak. The size field is filled for only some rows; it gives once, few, many or a size class.

CDR3 DNA: TGCGCCAGCGGCCAAGAAACCCGCGGGGGAGGAACATATACGCAGTATTTT
CDR3 protein: CASGQETRGGGTYTQYF
J gene: TRBJ2-3
V gene: TRBV4-1
clone size: NA
D gene: TRBD2

CDR3 DNA: TGTGCCAGCAGCCTTTCGGACAGACCGAATCAGCCCCAGCATTTT
CDR3 protein: CASSLSDRPNQPQHF
J gene: TRBJ1-5
V gene: TRBV6-4
clone size: many
D gene: NA

CDR3 DNA: TGTGCCAGCAGTTTTCTCACGCACAGCACAGATACGCAGTATTTT
CDR3 protein: CASSFLTHSTDTQYF
J gene: TRBJ2-3
V gene: TRBV28
clone size: medium-sized
D gene: NA

CDR3 DNA: TGTGCCAGCAGCTTGAGGTTTAAGGTCTGGGAGACCCAGTACTTC
CDR3 protein: CASSLRFKVWETQYF
J gene: TRBJ2-5
V gene: TRBV5-8
clone size: many
D gene: NA

CDR3 DNA: TGTGCCAGCAGTTTACAAGGGTACGAGACCCAGTACTTC
CDR3 protein: CASSLQGYETQYF
J gene: TRBJ2-5
V gene: TRBV28
clone size: many
D gene: NA

CDR3 DNA: TGCAGCGTTGAGACCAGGAACTATGGCTACACCTTC
CDR3 protein: CSVETRNYGYTF
J gene: TRBJ1-2
V gene: TRBV29-1
clone size: many
D gene: NA

CDR3 DNA: TGTGCCAGCAGTTTATCGGGCAGGGGACCTGAAGCTTTCTTT
CDR3 protein: CASSLSGRGPEAFF
J gene: TRBJ1-1
V gene: TRBV12-3/TRBV12-4
clone size: many
D gene: NA

CDR3 DNA: TGTGCCAGCAGCCCGGGGCTAGCGGGAGTGGCCGGGGAGCTGTTTTTT
CDR3 protein: CASSPGLAGVAGELFF
J gene: TRBJ2-2
V gene: TRBV12-3/TRBV12-4
clone size: many
D gene: TRBD2

CDR3 DNA: TGTGCCAGGAAGCGACAGGGGTTAGAAGGCTACACCTTC
CDR3 protein: CARKRQGLEGYTF
J gene: TRBJ1-2
V gene: TRBV2
clone size: once
D gene: TRBD1

CDR3 DNA: TGCAGCGTTAGAAGACAGGACTACGAGCAGTACTTC
CDR3 protein: CSVRRQDYEQYF
J gene: TRBJ2-7
V gene: TRBV29-1
clone size: many
D gene: NA

CDR3 DNA: TGTGCCAGCCGGGGGGGCCTAACTAATGAAAAACTGTTTTTT
CDR3 protein: CASRGGLTNEKLFF
J gene: TRBJ1-4
V gene: TRBV2
clone size: many
D gene: NA

CDR3 DNA: TGTGCCAGCAGCTTAAGACAGAACACTAATACCAATGAGCAGTTCTTC
CDR3 protein: CASSLRQNTNTNEQFF
J gene: TRBJ2-1
V gene: TRBV7-3
clone size: medium-sized
D gene: NA

CDR3 DNA: TGTGCCAGCAGCGCGACAGGTGCTGGAGACCCCCAGCATTTT
CDR3 protein: CASSATGAGDPQHF
J gene: TRBJ1-5
V gene: TRBV7-9
clone size: many
D gene: NA

CDR3 DNA: TGTGCCAGCAGACGTGAAAAACTGTTTTTT
CDR3 protein: CASRREKLFF
J gene: TRBJ1-4
V gene: TRBV2
clone size: many
D gene: NA

CDR3 DNA: TGTGCTAGTAGTGCTCCGGGGTCTCTGTTCTTC
CDR3 protein: CASSAPGSLFF
J gene: TRBJ2-1
V gene: TRBV19
clone size: NA
D gene: NA

CDR3 DNA: TGTGCCAGCAGCCCCGACCAGAGTGGCACAGATACGCAGTATTTT
CDR3 protein: CASSPDQSGTDTQYF
J gene: TRBJ2-3
V gene: TRBV3-1
clone size: many
D gene: NA

CDR3 DNA: TGCGCCAGCATCGGGGTGTGGAATTCACCCCTCCACTTT
CDR3 protein: CASIGVWNSPLHF
J gene: TRBJ1-6
V gene: TRBV10-2
clone size: many
D gene: NA

CDR3 DNA: TGTGCCAGTAGTATAGACCGGGGGGCGAGCAATCAGCCCCAGCATTTT
CDR3 protein: CASSIDRGASNQPQHF
J gene: TRBJ1-5
V gene: TRBV19
clone size: NA
D gene: NA

CDR3 DNA: TGTGCCAGCAGCCCGCGGGGGCGGAGTGCGAACACCGGGGAGCTGTTTTTT
CDR3 protein: CASSPRGRSANTGELFF
J gene: TRBJ2-2
V gene: TRBV7-8
clone size: many
D gene: NA

CDR3 DNA: TGTGCCAGCAGTGACCTCCGGACCAGACCATATGGCTACACCTTC
CDR3 protein: CASSDLRTRPYGYTF
J gene: TRBJ1-2
V gene: TRBV25-1
clone size: many
D gene: NA

CDR3 DNA: TGCGGCAGTGAGGGGAATGAGCAGTTCTTC
CDR3 protein: CGSEGNEQFF
J gene: TRBJ2-1
V gene: TRBV10-2
clone size: NA
D gene: NA

CDR3 DNA: TGCGCCAGCAGTGAGTTGGGACATAAAGAGACCCAGTACTTC
CDR3 protein: CASSELGHKETQYF
J gene: TRBJ2-5
V gene: TRBV10-2
clone size: many
D gene: NA

CDR3 DNA: TGTGCCAGCAGTGCTTGGTGGTTTAACACCGGGGAGCTGTTTTTT
CDR3 protein: CASSAWWFNTGELFF
J gene: TRBJ2-2
V gene: TRBV2
clone size: once
D gene: NA

CDR3 DNA: TGTGCCACCAGCAGAGAATTTCTAGGTGCTCGTCATTACAATGAGCAGTTCTTC
CDR3 protein: CATSREFLGARHYNEQFF
J gene: TRBJ2-1
V gene: TRBV15
clone size: many
D gene: NA

CDR3 DNA: TGTGCCAGCAGTTTAGGAGGGGCAACTCGGGGCAATGAGCAGTTCTTC
CDR3 protein: CASSLGGATRGNEQFF
J gene: TRBJ2-1
V gene: TRBV12-3/TRBV12-4
clone size: many
D gene: NA

CDR3 DNA: TGCAGTGCTAGAGGGTCGGAGGCTCAAGACACCGGGGAGCTGTTTTTT
CDR3 protein: CSARGSEAQDTGELFF
J gene: TRBJ2-2
V gene: TRBV20-1
clone size: many
D gene: NA

CDR3 DNA: TGTGCCAGCAGCACCCTTGCGGGACAGGGCCTCACAGATACGCAGTATTTT
CDR3 protein: CASSTLAGQGLTDTQYF
J gene: TRBJ2-3
V gene: TRBV3-1
clone size: many
D gene: TRBD1

CDR3 DNA: TGTGCCAGTAGTAGTGGCGGAAACACCATATATTTT
CDR3 protein: CASSSGGNTIYF
J gene: TRBJ1-3
V gene: TRBV19
clone size: many
D gene: NA

CDR3 DNA: TGTGCCAGCAGCCTGGATCTCGCGCGTGAGCCCCAGCATTTT
CDR3 protein: CASSLDLAREPQHF
J gene: TRBJ1-5
V gene: TRBV12-3/TRBV12-4
clone size: many
D gene: NA

CDR3 DNA: TGTGCCAGCAGCGTTGGACTAGCGGGAGGGGGGAATGAGCAGTTCTTC
CDR3 protein: CASSVGLAGGGNEQFF
J gene: TRBJ2-1
V gene: TRBV6-1
clone size: medium-sized
D gene: TRBD2

CDR3 DNA: TGCAGTGCGAACGGGACACCGCGACCCGTTAACTATGGCTACACCTTC
CDR3 protein: CSANGTPRPVNYGYTF
J gene: TRBJ1-2
V gene: TRBV20-1
clone size: NA
D gene: NA

CDR3 DNA: TGTGCCAGCAGCTCGGGACCCCCCGAGCAGTACTTC
CDR3 protein: CASSSGPPEQYF
J gene: TRBJ2-7
V gene: TRBV7-9
clone size: many
D gene: NA